These 10 T cell receptor beta chains share one sample of origin, sequenced in a study of blood T cell repertoires in COVID-19. Method: immunoSEQ multiplex PCR; TCRdb's copy keeps in-frame clones and lacks some. The table includes about 74,000 clones, approximately 80% detected once. Material for sequencing was peripheral blood. The source is a human donor in a cohort sampled during active COVID-19.

The rearrangement joins TRBV18 to TRBJ2-7; TRBD2 agrees at 7 bases. Germline V gene data show CDR1 as KGHSH and CDR2 as LQKENI. The ends lost 6 bases at V and 2 bases at J; junction bases unmatched: 10. The CDR3 covers 15 residues. Here the CDR3 reads CASSHGGGVAYEQYF. The CDR3 nucleotides are TGTGCCAGCTCCCATGGTGGGGGGGTGGCCTACGAGCAGTACTTC.

The V and J genes are TRBV29-1 and TRBJ2-7, with 8 bases identical to TRBD1. Looked up from germline, CDR1 is SQVTM and CDR2 is ANQGSEA. The CDR3 consists of 16 residues. The J segment lost 6 bases and the V segment lost 4 bases, leaving 17 bases of the junction unmatched. CDR3 bases: TGCAGCGTTGTCCGGACGAGGACAGGGAAGGAGAGCGAGCAGTACTTC. As protein: CSVVRTRTGKESEQYF.

This sequence joins TRBV28 and TRBJ1-2, with D possibly matching TRBD1 (6 bases). Trimming cost V 6 bases and J 4 bases, with 15 bases left between them. CDR3 length: 14 amino acids. Per germline, CDR1 MDHEN and CDR2 SYDVKM. CDR3 coding DNA: TGTGCCAGCAGCCCCGGCACAGGGCTCTATGGCTACACCTTC. Protein product: CASSPGTGLYGYTF.

J is TRBJ2-7 and V is TRBV3-1 (or the pseudogene TRBV3-2); 7 bases match TRBD2. Trimming took 4 bases from V and 6 from J; bases not matched to a gene: 6. Germline CDR1 and CDR2: LGHDT and YNNKEL (reference sequence). The CDR3 has 13 residues. CDR3: CASSPWGGAEQYF. In nucleotides, the CDR3 is TGTGCCAGCAGCCCCTGGGGGGGAGCCGAGCAGTACTTC.

V gene TRBV5-4 combines with J gene TRBJ2-7; TRBD2 agrees at 9 bases. Germline V gene data show CDR1 as SGHNT and CDR2 as YYREEE (reference sequence). V dropped 4 bases and J dropped 5; count of bases not matched to a gene: 10. This CDR3 comprises 15 residues. CDR3 sequence: CASSHSGGRVDEQYF. The CDR3 nucleotides are TGTGCCAGCAGCCACTCGGGCGGGAGGGTTGACGAGCAGTACTTC. The entire variable domain, with the rest obtained from reference TRBV5-4 and TRBJ2-7, is as follows: ETGVTQSPTHLIKTRGQQVTLRCSSQSGHNTVSWYQQALGQGPQFIFQYYREEENGRGNFPPRFSGLQFPNYSSELNVNALELDDSALYLCASSHSGGRVDEQYFGPGTRLTVT.

V is TRBV7-2 and J is TRBJ2-7; TRBD2 aligns across 8 bases. Germline CDR1 SGHTA, CDR2 FQGNSA. CDR3 length equals 18 residues. Trimming cost V 4 bases and J 0 bases; bases outside gene matches: 14. The CDR3 loop is CASSSMAGGLRSSYEQYF. CDR3 DNA sequence: TGTGCCAGCAGCTCAATGGCGGGAGGACTCAGGAGCTCCTACGAGCAGTACTTC. Based on the CDR3 plus reference TRBV7-2 and TRBJ2-7, the full variable domain is GAGVSQSPSNKVTEKGKDVELRCDPISGHTALYWYRQSLGQGLEFLIYFQGNSAPDKSGLPSDRFSAERTGGSVSTLTIQRTQQEDSAVYLCASSSMAGGLRSSYEQYFGPGTRLTVT.

The V gene is TRBV7-9, the J gene TRBJ2-6; D perhaps matches TRBD2 (5 bases). Germline assignment: CDR1 SEHNR and CDR2 FQNEAQ (reference sequence). This CDR3 is 14 amino acids long. With 2 bases removed from V and 10 bases from J, the gap between germline ends came to 12 bases. This CDR3 reads CASSLLGGANVLTF. The CDR3 bases are TGTGCCAGCAGCTTACTCGGAGGCGCAAACGTCCTGACTTTC.

J is TRBJ2-7 and V is TRBV7-2, with D tentatively TRBD2 (6 bases). The V gene lost 2 bases and the J gene lost 7 bases, with 12 bases spanning the gap. The CDR3 covers 13 residues. Per the germline V gene, CDR1 is SGHTA and CDR2 is FQGNSA. The CDR3, as DNA: TGTGCCAGCAGCTTAAGGCCCCGGGGGGAGCAGTACTTC. Translated: CASSLRPRGEQYF.

The CDR3 nucleotides are TGCGCCAGCAGCTTGTCCTTCGTGGGGGCGGGTTCCTACGAGCAGTACTTC. Encoded protein: CASSLSFVGAGSYEQYF. The rearrangement joins TRBV5-1 to TRBJ2-7; a possible D gene is TRBD1 (6 bases). The CDR3 spans 17 residues. The V end lost 1 base, the J end lost 1 base, and 18 bases lay between the germline ends. In germline, CDR1 is SGHRS, CDR2 YFSETQ.

The gene calls are TRBV5-1 and TRBJ1-4; TRBD1 is a possible D gene (5 bases). This CDR3 comprises 13 residues. V gave up 5 bases and J gave up 5 bases, with 10 bases separating them. In germline, CDR1 is SGHRS, CDR2 YFSETQ. The CDR3 protein is CASRAGLNEKLFF. CDR3 sequence (DNA): TGCGCCAGCAGGGCAGGGCTGAATGAAAAACTGTTTTTT.